A single sample is the source of the 31 T cell receptor beta chains below, sequenced in a study of T cells in Graves' hyperthyroidism and ophthalmopathy. Amplified regions were TCR beta CDR3 sequences from RNA transcripts. With the HTBI primer set, the TCR CDR3 went through a first round of RT-PCR. TCRdb ran MiXCR on the multiplex PCR reads and lists one entry per CDR3 protein. The sample holds some 650,000 distinct CDR3 sequences; 16% are singletons and the top ten take more than 3%. Sequencing used blood. The receptors shown here come from a woman in her 40s with Graves' ophthalmopathy.

The sample holds a few counts of this clonotype. This chain joins TRBV5-1 and TRBJ1-4; D might be TRBD1 (6 bases). Germline V CDR1 and CDR2: SGHRS, YFSETQ. The V end lost 5 bases, the J end lost 8 bases, and 22 bases lay between the germline ends. The CDR3 totals 16 residues. CDR3 sequence reads: CASRNRMGASSEKLFF. CDR3 in DNA: TGCGCCAGCAGAAATAGAATGGGGGCGTCGTCGGAAAAACTGTTTTTT.

Many counts were recorded for this clonotype. The V and J genes are TRBV7-9 and TRBJ2-1, with 8 positions matching TRBD2. CDR3 size: 16 residues. The V gene end was trimmed by 1 base and the J gene end by 4 bases; junction bases not matched to a gene: 6. Germline lookup yields CDR1 SEHNR and CDR2 FQNEAQ (reference sequence). CDR3 region: CASSLEVAGIYNEQFF. CDR3 bases: TGTGCCAGCAGCTTAGAAGTAGCGGGAATATACAATGAGCAGTTCTTC.

The V call is TRBV30, the J call TRBJ1-1; D ambiguous. Trimming pared 2 bases from V and 3 bases from J, leaving 10 bases between. Germline V gene lookup returns CDR1 GTSNPN and CDR2 SVGIG (reference sequence). The CDR3 consists of 13 residues. Here the CDR3 reads CAWSREPHTEAFF. CDR3 bases: TGTGCCTGGAGTAGAGAACCCCACACTGAAGCTTTCTTT.

In this sample, this clonotype turned up many times. This rearrangement joins TRBV3-1 to TRBJ2-1; TRBD2 agrees at 8 bases. V shed 0 bases, J shed 8 bases, and the junction held 9 bases outside the gene matches. The germline gives CDR1 LGHDT, CDR2 YNNKEL (reference sequence). The CDR3 is 16 amino acids. CDR3 DNA: TGTGCCAGCAGCCAAGATCGAACGGGAGGGCCCGATGAGCAGTTCTTC. Its protein product is CASSQDRTGGPDEQFF.

This clonotype was observed a handful of times. Compared with germline, one end of the junction differs, possibly owing to a read error. The chain is built from TRBV5-6 and TRBJ1-2; TRBD1 agrees at 8 bases. Germline V gene lookup returns CDR1 SGHDT and CDR2 YYEEEE. This CDR3 spans 12 amino acids. CDR3 protein: CASSLDREEYTF. The DNA for the CDR3 is TGTGCCAGCAGTTTGGACAGGGAGGAGTACACCTTC.

This clonotype occurred many times. The chain is built from TRBV12-3 or TRBV12-4 and TRBJ2-3; TRBD2 is a possible D gene (5 bases). V shed 8 bases and J shed 1 base, with 13 bases lying between them. The CDR3 has 14 amino acids. In DNA form, the CDR3 reads TGTGCCAGCCTCCCCACTAGGCGCACAGATACGCAGTATTTT. Its translation: CASLPTRRTDTQYF.

This clonotype occurred many times. This chain joins TRBV2 and TRBJ1-6, with D tentatively TRBD1 (5 bases). Germline V lookup: CDR1 SNHLY, CDR2 FYNNEI. The CDR3 loop spans 14 amino acids. Trimming left V 2 bases short and J 7 bases short, with 9 bases between. CDR3 in DNA: TGTGCCAGCAGTGAACGGACAACGAATTCACCCCTCCACTTT. Translating gives CASSERTTNSPLHF.

This clonotype was detected many times. The gene calls are TRBV6-1 and TRBJ1-2; tentative D call: TRBD1 (6 bases). V lost 2 bases and J lost 6, with 13 bases in between. This CDR3 contains 14 residues. CDR1 is MNHNS and CDR2 is SASEGT in the germline V gene. The CDR3 DNA sequence: TGTGCCAGCAGTGAATACTCCGGACAGCATGGCTACACCTTC. This codes for CASSEYSGQHGYTF.

This clonotype was picked up many times. The V and J genes are TRBV28 and TRBJ1-3, with D perhaps matching TRBD1 (6 bases). The CDR3 is 16 amino acids. Trimming cost V 5 bases and J 3 bases, with 17 bases left between them. Germline V CDR1 and CDR2: MDHEN, SYDVKM. CDR3 sequence reads: CASSTSWGAGGNTIYF. In nucleotides, the CDR3 is TGTGCCAGCAGTACATCATGGGGGGCCGGTGGAAACACCATATATTTT. Filled out from reference TRBV28 and TRBJ1-3, the complete variable domain reads DVKVTQSSRYLVKRTGEKVFLECVQDMDHENMFWYRQDPGLGLRLIYFSYDVKMKEKGDIPEGYSVSREKKERFSLILESASTNQTSMYLCASSTSWGAGGNTIYFGEGSWLTVV.

This clonotype occurred many times. This chain joins TRBV7-8 and TRBJ1-3; D is uncertain. There are 15 residues in the CDR3. Trimming left V 5 bases short and J 2 bases short, with 13 bases between. Per the germline V gene, CDR1 is SGHVS and CDR2 is FQNEAQ. As DNA, the CDR3 is TGTGCCAGCAGCCGAAGTGGCGACCCTGGAAACACCATATATTTT. It codes for CASSRSGDPGNTIYF.

The V gene is TRBV6-2 or TRBV6-3, the J gene TRBJ2-7; maybe TRBD2 (6 bases). The CDR3 covers 15 residues. V was shortened by 1 base and J by 0 bases, with 10 bases between the two germline ends. Germline V gene data show CDR1 as MNHEY and CDR2 as SVGEGT. The DNA of the CDR3 is TGTGCCAGCAGTTACTTGGCGGGAAGCTCCTACGAGCAGTACTTC. Translated: CASSYLAGSSYEQYF.

This clonotype was seen repeatedly, ten times or more. The J gene is TRBJ2-7, the V gene TRBV7-9; 8 bases are shared with TRBD2. CDR3 length equals 15 residues. CDR1 is SEHNR, CDR2 FQNEAQ, per germline (reference sequence). The ends lost 5 bases at V and 0 bases at J; junction bases unmatched: 6. CDR3 in amino acids: CASSSSGASSYEQYF. The DNA of the CDR3 is TGTGCCAGCAGCAGTAGCGGGGCCAGCTCCTACGAGCAGTACTTC.

The J gene is TRBJ1-2, the V gene TRBV20-1; TRBD1 aligns across 10 bases. CDR1 is DFQATT, CDR2 SNEGSKA, per germline (reference sequence). V lost 5 bases and J lost 4; bases outside the gene matches: 7. CDR3 length equals 14 residues. CDR3 coding DNA: TGCAGTGCTTTCCTCGGACAGGGGGGCTATGGCTACACCTTC. Its protein product is CSAFLGQGGYGYTF.

This clonotype was seen more than once but under ten times. The chain is built from TRBV10-3 and TRBJ1-1, with D hard to call. CDR1 is ENHRY and CDR2 is SYGVKD in the germline V gene. This CDR3 is 14 amino acids long. V dropped 4 bases and J dropped 2 bases, with 11 bases sitting between them. CDR3 nucleotide sequence: TGTGCCATCAGTGGTGTAGAAGGAAACACTGAAGCTTTCTTT. Amino acids: CAISGVEGNTEAFF.

This clonotype appeared many times. The chain joins TRBV12-3 or TRBV12-4 to TRBJ2-5; TRBD2 aligns across 11 bases. With V trimmed by 5 bases and J by 4 bases, 3 bases remained unmatched. The CDR3 length is 14 residues. CDR3 protein: CASSLTSGGETQYF. The DNA of the CDR3 is TGTGCCAGCAGTCTAACTAGCGGGGGAGAGACCCAGTACTTC.

The gene calls are TRBV18 and TRBJ2-3; no firm D call. Trimming removed 2 bases at V and 5 bases at J, with 5 bases between. The CDR3 runs to 12 residues. The germline V gene has CDR1 KGHSH and CDR2 LQKENI. This chain's CDR3 is CASSPSIDTQYF. CDR3 bases: TGTGCCAGCTCACCATCTATAGATACGCAGTATTTT.

This clonotype was detected many times. The chain joins TRBV3-1 to TRBJ2-7; D is perhaps TRBD1 (5 bases). The CDR3 consists of 12 residues. V lost 4 bases to trimming and J lost 6 bases, with 10 bases between them. CDR1 is LGHDT and CDR2 is YNNKEL in the germline V gene (reference sequence). This CDR3 is CASSPQGGEQYF. The CDR3 bases are TGTGCCAGCAGCCCCCAGGGTGGCGAGCAGTACTTC.

This clonotype has just a few counts. The chain carries TRBV29-1 and TRBJ2-7; 11 bases fit TRBD1. Germline V lookup: CDR1 SQVTM, CDR2 ANQGSEA. CDR3 length: 15 amino acids. V shed 4 bases and J 2 bases; nucleotides not matched to a gene: 7. The CDR3 DNA reads as TGCAGCGTTGCCCATGGGACAGGGGGAGCCTACGAGCAGTACTTC. Encoded protein: CSVAHGTGGAYEQYF.

This clonotype has more than one count but fewer than ten. The rearrangement links TRBV6-1 to TRBJ1-5, with a tentative D call TRBD1 (5 bases). Germline CDR1 is MNHNS and CDR2 is SASEGT. The CDR3 is made up of 14 amino acids. The ends were cut back, 2 bases at V and 7 bases at J, with 12 bases in the middle. This CDR3 reads CASSEQEGRQPQHF. The CDR3 DNA sequence: TGTGCCAGCAGTGAACAGGAGGGGAGGCAGCCCCAGCATTTT.

This clonotype was observed at least ten times. The gene calls are TRBV6-1 and TRBJ2-6, with unresolved D. Trimming left V 11 bases short and J 0 bases short, with 11 bases between. The CDR3 loop spans 14 amino acids. CDR1 is MNHNS and CDR2 is SASEGT in the germline V gene. CDR3 sequence reads: CAHPRSSGANVLTF. The CDR3 DNA follows: TGTGCCCACCCACGGAGCTCTGGGGCCAACGTCCTGACTTTC.

The gene calls are TRBV6-1 and TRBJ1-1; unclear D gene. Deletions cut 3 bases from V and 1 base from J, with 12 bases between. Per germline, CDR1 MNHNS and CDR2 SASEGT. The length of the CDR3 is 15 residues. The CDR3 DNA follows: TGTGCCAGCAGTGAGAGGCCTCCCCAGAACACTGAAGCTTTCTTT. Its translation is CASSERPPQNTEAFF.

This clonotype was counted between two and nine times. The chain uses TRBV4-1 and TRBJ1-6, with 8 nucleotides matching TRBD1. Germline lookup yields CDR1 MGHRA and CDR2 YSYEKL. CDR3 length: 16 residues. Unmatched junction bases numbered 10, after V lost 4 bases and J lost 8 bases. This chain's CDR3 is CASSPPWDRRDSPLHF. The CDR3 DNA follows: TGCGCCAGCAGCCCCCCCTGGGACAGGAGAGATTCACCCCTCCACTTT.

In its sample, this clonotype was seen a few times. V gene TRBV28 combines with J gene TRBJ2-2, with D maybe TRBD2 (6 bases). In germline, CDR1 is MDHEN, CDR2 SYDVKM. The V gene lost 4 bases and the J gene lost 4 bases, with 19 bases spanning the gap. The CDR3 length is 17 residues. The CDR3 coding sequence is TGTGCCAGCAGTTCCCCCCGAGGCGGGGTAATCACCGGGGAGCTGTTTTTT. This sequence encodes CASSSPRGGVITGELFF.

This clonotype was picked up a small number of times. The chain has TRBV28 and TRBJ1-1, with D uncertain. CDR1 and CDR2 from the germline V gene are MDHEN and SYDVKM. This CDR3 is 12 amino acids long. V shed 5 bases and J shed 8 bases, with 12 bases lying between them. CDR3 bases: TGTGCCAGCAGTCCCCCCGCAGGCGAAGCTTTCTTT. Protein sequence: CASSPPAGEAFF. The complete variable domain, with remaining parts taken from reference TRBV28 and TRBJ1-1, reads DVKVTQSSRYLVKRTGEKVFLECVQDMDHENMFWYRQDPGLGLRLIYFSYDVKMKEKGDIPEGYSVSREKKERFSLILESASTNQTSMYLCASSPPAGEAFFGQGTRLTVV.

This clonotype was recorded many times. The V call is TRBV5-1, the J call TRBJ2-1; possible D gene TRBD2, 9 bases. This CDR3 spans 15 amino acids. Between the trimmed V and J ends, which lost 5 bases and 3 bases, there was a span of 15 bases. Germline V lookup: CDR1 SGHRS, CDR2 YFSETQ. CDR3 sequence (DNA): TGCGCCAGCAGGGCTAGCGGGACAGGCTACAATGAGCAGTTCTTC. Translation gives CASRASGTGYNEQFF.

This clonotype has at least ten counts. This chain uses TRBV7-8 with TRBJ2-1; 10 nucleotides align to TRBD2. This CDR3 is built from 16 residues. Germline CDR1 SGHVS, CDR2 FQNEAQ. V trimming: 7 bases; J trimming: 6 bases; junction bases outside the gene matches: 12. This chain's CDR3 is CASTTGSGRTTNEQFF. CDR3 coding DNA: TGTGCCAGCACCACGGGTAGCGGGAGGACCACCAATGAGCAGTTCTTC.

This clonotype has ten or more counts. V and J are TRBV12-3 or TRBV12-4 and TRBJ1-6; D is possibly TRBD1 (6 bases). The length of the CDR3 is 19 residues. V was trimmed by 3 bases and J by 0 bases, leaving 18 bases between them. The CDR3 DNA reads as TGTGCCAGCAGTTTGGGGGCTGGGGCCTCATACTCCTATAATTCACCCCTCCACTTT. Protein product: CASSLGAGASYSYNSPLHF.

This clonotype appeared many times. The chain links TRBV2 to TRBJ1-2; 7 positions agree with TRBD1. CDR1 is SNHLY and CDR2 is FYNNEI in the germline V gene. V was clipped by 6 bases and J by 4 bases; unmatched bases: 8. The CDR3 sequence is 14 residues long. This CDR3 reads CASSRGQAAYGYTF. CDR3 coding DNA: TGTGCCAGCAGCCGAGGACAGGCGGCCTATGGCTACACCTTC.

This clonotype was picked up a small number of times. The rearrangement uses TRBV20-1 and TRBJ2-1; 9 bases match TRBD2. V dropped 6 bases and J dropped 7; count of bases not matched to a gene: 19. This CDR3 has 17 residues. Looked up from germline, CDR1 is DFQATT and CDR2 is SNEGSKA (reference sequence). The CDR3 DNA reads as TGCAGTGCCACTAGGTCCCAGGGAGCGGGGGGCCGTAATGAGCAGTTCTTC. It codes for CSATRSQGAGGRNEQFF.

This clonotype was counted ten times or more. The chain recombines TRBV20-1 with TRBJ2-7, with D uncertain. The V end was cut by 4 bases, the J end by 0 bases, with 10 bases between. The CDR3 has 13 amino acids. CDR1 and CDR2 (germline): DFQATT, SNEGSKA (reference sequence). The DNA of the CDR3 is TGCAGTGCTACCTCGTATAACTCCTACGAGCAGTACTTC. It translates to CSATSYNSYEQYF.

The chain has TRBV7-9 and TRBJ2-1; no reliable D call. The CDR3 consists of 14 residues. Germline assignment: CDR1 SEHNR and CDR2 FQNEAQ (reference sequence). Trimming left V 5 bases short and J 6 bases short, with 14 bases between. Here the CDR3 DNA reads TGTGCCAGCAGCCACCCCCAAAACGCCAATGAGCAGTTCTTC. It translates to CASSHPQNANEQFF.